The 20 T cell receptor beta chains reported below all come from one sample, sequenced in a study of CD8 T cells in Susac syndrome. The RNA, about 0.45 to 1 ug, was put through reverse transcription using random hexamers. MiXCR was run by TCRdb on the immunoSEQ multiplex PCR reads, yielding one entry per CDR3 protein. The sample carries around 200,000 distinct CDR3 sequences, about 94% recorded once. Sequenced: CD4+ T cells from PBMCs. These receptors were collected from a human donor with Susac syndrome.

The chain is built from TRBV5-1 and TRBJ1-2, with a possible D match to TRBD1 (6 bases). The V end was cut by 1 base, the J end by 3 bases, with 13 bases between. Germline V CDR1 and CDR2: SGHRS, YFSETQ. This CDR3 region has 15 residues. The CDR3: CASSLTGPLDYGYTF. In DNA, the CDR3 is TGCGCCAGCAGCTTGACAGGGCCTTTGGACTATGGCTACACCTTC.

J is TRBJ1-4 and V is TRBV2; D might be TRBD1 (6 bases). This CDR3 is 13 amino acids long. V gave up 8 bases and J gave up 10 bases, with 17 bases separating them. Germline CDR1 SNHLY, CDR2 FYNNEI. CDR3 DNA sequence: TGTGCCAGCCGACCGGGACAAACCGTAAAACTGTTTTTT. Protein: CASRPGQTVKLFF.

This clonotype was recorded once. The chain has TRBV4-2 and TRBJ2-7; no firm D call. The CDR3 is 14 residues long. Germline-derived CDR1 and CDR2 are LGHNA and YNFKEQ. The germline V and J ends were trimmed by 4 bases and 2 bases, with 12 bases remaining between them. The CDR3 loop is CASSPTLPAYEQYF. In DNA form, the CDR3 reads TGTGCCAGCAGCCCGACCCTGCCTGCCTACGAGCAGTACTTC.

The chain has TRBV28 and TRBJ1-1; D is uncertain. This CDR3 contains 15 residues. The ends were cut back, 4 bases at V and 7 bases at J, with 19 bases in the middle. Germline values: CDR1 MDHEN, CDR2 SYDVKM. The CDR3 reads CASSSPLGRVSEAFF. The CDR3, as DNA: TGTGCCAGCAGTTCCCCCTTAGGAAGGGTCAGTGAAGCTTTCTTT. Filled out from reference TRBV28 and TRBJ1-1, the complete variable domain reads DVKVTQSSRYLVKRTGEKVFLECVQDMDHENMFWYRQDPGLGLRLIYFSYDVKMKEKGDIPEGYSVSREKKERFSLILESASTNQTSMYLCASSSPLGRVSEAFFGQGTRLTVV.

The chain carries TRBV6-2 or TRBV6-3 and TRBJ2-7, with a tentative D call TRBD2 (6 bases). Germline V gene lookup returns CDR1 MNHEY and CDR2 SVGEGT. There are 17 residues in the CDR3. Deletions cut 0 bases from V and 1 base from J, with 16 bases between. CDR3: CASSYSGTLLFSYEQYF. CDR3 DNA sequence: TGTGCCAGCAGTTACTCCGGGACTCTCTTATTTTCCTACGAGCAGTACTTC.

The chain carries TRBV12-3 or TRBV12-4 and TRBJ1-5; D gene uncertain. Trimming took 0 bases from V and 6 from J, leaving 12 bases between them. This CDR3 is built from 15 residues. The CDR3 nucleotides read TGTGCCAGCAGTTTAGCAGGGCCCCGGGGTCAGCCCCAGCATTTT. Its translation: CASSLAGPRGQPQHF.

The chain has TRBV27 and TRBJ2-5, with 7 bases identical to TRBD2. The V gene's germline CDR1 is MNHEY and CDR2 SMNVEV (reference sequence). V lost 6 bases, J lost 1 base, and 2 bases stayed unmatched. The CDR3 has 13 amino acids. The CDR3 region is CASRIAGQETQYF. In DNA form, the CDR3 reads TGTGCCAGCAGAATAGCGGGCCAAGAGACCCAGTACTTC.

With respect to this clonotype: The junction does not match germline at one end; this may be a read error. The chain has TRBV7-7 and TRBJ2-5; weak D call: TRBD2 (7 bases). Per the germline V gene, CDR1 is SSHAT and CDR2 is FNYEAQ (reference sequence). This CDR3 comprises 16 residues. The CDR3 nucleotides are TGTGCTAGCAGCTTAGCCTCGGGGGGCCTCCAAGAGACCCAGTACTTC. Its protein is CASSLASGGLQETQYF.

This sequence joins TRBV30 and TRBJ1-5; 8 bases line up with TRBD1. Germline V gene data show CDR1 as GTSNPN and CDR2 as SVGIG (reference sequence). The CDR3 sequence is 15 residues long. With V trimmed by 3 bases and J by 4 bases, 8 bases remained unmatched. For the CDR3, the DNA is TGTGCCTGGAGAGGGACAGGAGGGGTGAATCAGCCCCAGCATTTT. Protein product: CAWRGTGGVNQPQHF.

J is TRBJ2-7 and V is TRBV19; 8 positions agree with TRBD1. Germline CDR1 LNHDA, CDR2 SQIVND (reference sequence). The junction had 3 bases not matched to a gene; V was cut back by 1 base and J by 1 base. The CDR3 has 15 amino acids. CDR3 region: CASSIGRDRSYEQYF. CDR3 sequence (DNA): TGTGCCAGTAGTATAGGCCGGGACAGGTCCTACGAGCAGTACTTC. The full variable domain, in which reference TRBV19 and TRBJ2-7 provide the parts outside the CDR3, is DGGITQSPKYLFRKEGQNVTLSCEQNLNHDAMYWYRQDPGQGLRLIYYSQIVNDFQKGDIAEGYSVSREKKESFPLTVTSAQKNPTAFYLCASSIGRDRSYEQYFGPGTRLTVT.

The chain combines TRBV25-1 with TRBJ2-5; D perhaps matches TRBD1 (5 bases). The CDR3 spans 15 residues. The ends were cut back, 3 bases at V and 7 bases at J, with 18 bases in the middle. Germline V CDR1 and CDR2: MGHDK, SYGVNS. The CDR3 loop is CASSEKGFKGRTQYF. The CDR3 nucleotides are TGTGCCAGCAGTGAGAAGGGGTTTAAGGGAAGGACCCAGTACTTC.

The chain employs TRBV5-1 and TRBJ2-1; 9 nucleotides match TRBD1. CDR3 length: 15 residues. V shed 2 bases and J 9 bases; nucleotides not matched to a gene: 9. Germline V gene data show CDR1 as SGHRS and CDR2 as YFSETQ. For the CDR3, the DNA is TGCGCCAGCAGCTTAGGACAGGGGCAGCAGGCTGAGCAGTTCTTC. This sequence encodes CASSLGQGQQAEQFF.

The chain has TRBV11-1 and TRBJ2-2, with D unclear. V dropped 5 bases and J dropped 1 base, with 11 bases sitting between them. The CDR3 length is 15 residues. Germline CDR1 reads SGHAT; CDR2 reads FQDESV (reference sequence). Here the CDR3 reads CASSTRTENTGELFF. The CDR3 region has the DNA TGTGCCAGCAGCACCCGAACCGAGAACACCGGGGAGCTGTTTTTT.

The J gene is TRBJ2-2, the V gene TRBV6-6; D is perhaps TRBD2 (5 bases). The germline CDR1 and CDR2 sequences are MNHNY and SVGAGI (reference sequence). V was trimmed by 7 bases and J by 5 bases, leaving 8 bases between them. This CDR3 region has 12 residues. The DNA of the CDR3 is TGTGCCAGCAAGGACTTGACCGGGGAGCTGTTTTTT. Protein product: CASKDLTGELFF.

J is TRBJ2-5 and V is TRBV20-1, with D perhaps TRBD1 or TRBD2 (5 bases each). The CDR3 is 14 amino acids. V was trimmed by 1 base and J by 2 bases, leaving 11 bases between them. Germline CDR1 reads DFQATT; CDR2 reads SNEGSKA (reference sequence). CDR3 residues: CSARGTGGQETQYF. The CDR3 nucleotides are TGCAGTGCTAGAGGGACTGGGGGACAAGAGACCCAGTACTTC.

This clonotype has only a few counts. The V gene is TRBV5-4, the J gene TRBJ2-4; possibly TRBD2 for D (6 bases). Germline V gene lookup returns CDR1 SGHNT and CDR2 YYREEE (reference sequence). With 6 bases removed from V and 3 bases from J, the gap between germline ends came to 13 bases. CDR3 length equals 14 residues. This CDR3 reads CASTRDGGKNIQYF. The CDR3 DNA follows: TGTGCCAGCACCCGTGACGGGGGCAAAAACATTCAGTACTTC.

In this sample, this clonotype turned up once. The CDR3 nucleotides are TGTGCCAGCAGCCAAACCCAGGGGACTGAAGCTTTCTTT. Residues: CASSQTQGTEAFF. V gene TRBV7-8 combines with J gene TRBJ1-1; a possible D gene is TRBD1 (6 bases). Germline V gene sequence: CDR1 SGHVS, CDR2 FQNEAQ. The V end was cut by 5 bases, the J end by 5 bases, with 12 bases between. The CDR3 sequence is 13 residues long.

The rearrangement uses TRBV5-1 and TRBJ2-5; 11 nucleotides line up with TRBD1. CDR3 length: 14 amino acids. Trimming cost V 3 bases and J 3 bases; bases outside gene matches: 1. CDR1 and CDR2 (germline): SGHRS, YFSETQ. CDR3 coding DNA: TGCGCCAGCAGCTCGGGACAGGGGGAAGAGACCCAGTACTTC. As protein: CASSSGQGEETQYF. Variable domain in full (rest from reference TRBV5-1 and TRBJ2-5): KAGVTQTPRYLIKTRGQQVTLSCSPISGHRSVSWYQQTPGQGLQFLFEYFSETQRNKGNFPGRFSGRQFSNSRSEMNVSTLELGDSALYLCASSSGQGEETQYFGPGTRLLVL.

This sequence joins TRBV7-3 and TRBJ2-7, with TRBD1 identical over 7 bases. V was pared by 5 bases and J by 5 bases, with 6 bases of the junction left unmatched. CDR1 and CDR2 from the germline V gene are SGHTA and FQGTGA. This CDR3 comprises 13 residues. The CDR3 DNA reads TGTGCCAGCAGCCCACAGGGGATCAACGAGCAGTACTTC. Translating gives CASSPQGINEQYF.

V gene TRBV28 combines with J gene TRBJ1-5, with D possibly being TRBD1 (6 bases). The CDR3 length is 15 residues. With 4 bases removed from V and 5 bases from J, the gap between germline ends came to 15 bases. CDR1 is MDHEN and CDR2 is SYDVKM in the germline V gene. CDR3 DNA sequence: TGTGCCAGCAGTTCCCGGGACAACTTCTATCAGCCCCAGCATTTT. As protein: CASSSRDNFYQPQHF.